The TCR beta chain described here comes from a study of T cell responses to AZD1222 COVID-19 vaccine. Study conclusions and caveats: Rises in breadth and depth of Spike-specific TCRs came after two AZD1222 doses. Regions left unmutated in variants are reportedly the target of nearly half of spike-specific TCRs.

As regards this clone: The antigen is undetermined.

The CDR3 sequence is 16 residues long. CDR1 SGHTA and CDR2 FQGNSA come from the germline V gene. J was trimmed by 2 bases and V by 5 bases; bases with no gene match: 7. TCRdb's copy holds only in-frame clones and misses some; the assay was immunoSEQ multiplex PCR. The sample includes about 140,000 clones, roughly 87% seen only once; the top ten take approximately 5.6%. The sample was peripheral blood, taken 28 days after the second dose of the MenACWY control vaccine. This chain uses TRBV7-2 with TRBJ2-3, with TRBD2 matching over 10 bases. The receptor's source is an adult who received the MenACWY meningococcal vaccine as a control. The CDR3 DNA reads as TGTGCCAGCAGCCCCCTTACTAGCGGGGTCACAGATACGCAGTATTTT. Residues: CASSPLTSGVTDTQYF. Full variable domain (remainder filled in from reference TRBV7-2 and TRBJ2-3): GAGVSQSPSNKVTEKGKDVELRCDPISGHTALYWYRQSLGQGLEFLIYFQGNSAPDKSGLPSDRFSAERTGGSVSTLTIQRTQQEDSAVYLCASSPLTSGVTDTQYFGPGTRLTVL.